The 17 T cell receptor beta chains given below trace back to one sample, sequenced in a study of T cell repertoires in cytomegalovirus infection. TCRdb re-called the reads with MiXCR, one entry per CDR3 protein. The table includes approximately 500,000 distinct CDR3 sequences, about 15% detected once. The sequencing input was CD8+ T cells from PBMCs. All receptors derive from a human donor in good health (CMV status not recorded). Some clones in this sample may be carry-over from other donors' samples.

This clonotype was found a few times. This sequence joins TRBV12-3 or TRBV12-4 and TRBJ1-2; D possibly corresponds to TRBD1 (6 bases). The CDR3 has 12 residues. Trimming left V 5 bases short and J 8 bases short, with 12 bases between. CDR3: CASSKQGNGYTF. CDR3 bases: TGTGCCAGCAGTAAGCAGGGGAACGGCTACACCTTC.

This clonotype was detected only once. The conserved phenylalanine or tryptophan is not found at the CDR3 terminus, so this likely reflects a read error. The rearrangement uses TRBV6-1 and TRBJ2-1; 11 bases align to TRBD1. This CDR3 has 18 residues. After removal of 0 bases from V and 3 bases from J, the junction contained 7 bases not matched to a gene. The germline CDR1 and CDR2 sequences are MNHNS and SASEGT. CDR3 DNA: TGTGCCAGCAGTGAAGCGATAAGGACAGGGGGCATCTACAATGAGCAGTTCTAC. Translated, it gives CASSEAIRTGGIYNEQFY.

CDR3 DNA: TGTGCCAGCAGTCTCCAGCGGGAGAAGGGCAATGAGCAGTTCTTC. It is translated as CASSLQREKGNEQFF. V usage is TRBV27 and J usage is TRBJ2-1, with 8 nucleotides matching TRBD2. V was pared by 5 bases and J by 6 bases, with 9 bases of the junction left unmatched. Germline CDR1 reads MNHEY; CDR2 reads SMNVEV (reference sequence). This CDR3 region has 15 residues.

This clonotype was seen repeatedly, ten times or more. The J gene is TRBJ2-7, the V gene TRBV28, with no clear D. This CDR3 contains 14 residues. Germline-derived CDR1 and CDR2 are MDHEN and SYDVKM. V shed 5 bases and J shed 5 bases, with 16 bases lying between them. This CDR3 reads CASSGSRGVDEQYF. The DNA of the CDR3 is TGTGCCAGCAGTGGCAGCCGTGGGGTGGACGAGCAGTACTTC.

This clonotype was detected ten times or more. V is TRBV10-3 and J is TRBJ1-2; 9 positions match TRBD1. Germline trimming cut 6 bases from V and 6 bases from J; bases unmatched to any gene: 5. Germline CDR1 reads ENHRY; CDR2 reads SYGVKD. CDR3 size: 13 residues. The CDR3 DNA reads as TGTGCCATCAGCCCGGACAGGGGCGATGGCTACACCTTC. Translation: CAISPDRGDGYTF.

This clonotype was detected many times. CDR3 sequence reads: CASSEALDGSEQYF. The CDR3 bases are TGTGCCAGCAGTGAAGCGCTTGACGGTTCCGAGCAGTACTTC. The rearrangement uses TRBV2 and TRBJ2-7, with unresolved D. V shed 0 bases and J shed 6 bases, with 12 bases lying between them. Germline V gene data show CDR1 as SNHLY and CDR2 as FYNNEI. The CDR3 sequence is 14 residues long.

The V and J genes are TRBV4-1 and TRBJ2-3, with 9 bases lining up with TRBD2. The CDR3 contains 14 residues. V was pared by 3 bases and J by 6 bases, with 4 bases of the junction left unmatched. The germline gives CDR1 MGHRA, CDR2 YSYEKL. DNA of the CDR3: TGCGCCAGCAGCCAGGGCGGGGGGGTGGATACGCAGTATTTT. It codes for CASSQGGGVDTQYF.

This clonotype was recorded a few times. CDR3 protein: CASSRPLGGDNEKLFF. The CDR3, as DNA: TGTGCCAGCAGCCGCCCTTTGGGGGGTGATAATGAAAAACTGTTTTTT. V gene TRBV7-9 combines with J gene TRBJ1-4; D might be TRBD1 (5 bases). The V gene's germline CDR1 is SEHNR and CDR2 FQNEAQ (reference sequence). The CDR3 runs 16 residues. V was trimmed by 5 bases and J by 4 bases, leaving 17 bases between them.

CDR3 bases: TGTGCCAGCAGCCGGAGGGGTCAGCCCCAGCATTTT. This gives the protein CASSRRGQPQHF. The genes are TRBV27 and TRBJ1-5, with a possible D match to TRBD1 (5 bases). Germline CDR1 reads MNHEY; CDR2 reads SMNVEV (reference sequence). V lost 6 bases to trimming and J lost 6 bases, with 9 bases between them. The CDR3 runs to 12 residues.

The sample holds many counts of this clonotype. CDR3 region: CASTTSRTGASSYEQYF. CDR3 sequence (DNA): TGTGCCAGCACCACCAGCCGAACAGGGGCGAGCTCCTACGAGCAGTACTTC. The chain employs TRBV2 and TRBJ2-7; 7 nucleotides agree with TRBD1. V was clipped by 7 bases and J by 0 bases; unmatched bases: 15. The length of the CDR3 is 17 residues. Germline loops: CDR1 SNHLY, CDR2 FYNNEI.

This chain links TRBV20-1 with TRBJ2-1; no reliable D call. Per the germline V gene, CDR1 is DFQATT and CDR2 is SNEGSKA (reference sequence). The CDR3 has 13 amino acids. The CDR3 is CIIKQLEHNEQFF. CDR3 DNA: TGCATCATCAAACAGCTAGAACACAATGAGCAGTTCTTC.

There are a few counts of this clonotype. The V and J genes are TRBV4-2 and TRBJ2-1; the D gene is possibly TRBD2 (5 bases). Germline assignment: CDR1 LGHNA and CDR2 YNFKEQ. Trimming removed 0 bases from V and 8 bases from J, with 11 bases in between. This CDR3 is built from 14 residues. CDR3 in DNA: TGTGCCAGCAGCCAAGATCGGGGAGACTATGAGCAGTTCTTC. Residues: CASSQDRGDYEQFF.

This clonotype was detected only a few times. The chain uses TRBV9 and TRBJ2-7; a weak D match, TRBD1 (7 bases). Germline V lookup: CDR1 SGDLS, CDR2 YYNGEE. This CDR3 has 16 amino acids. Trimming cost V 0 bases and J 2 bases, with 15 bases left between them. CDR3 protein: CASSVGDSGGPYEQYF. Written as DNA, the CDR3 is TGTGCCAGCAGCGTAGGGGATTCAGGGGGGCCCTACGAGCAGTACTTC.

The chain carries TRBV4-2 and TRBJ2-1, with D perhaps TRBD1 (6 bases). From germline, CDR1 is LGHNA and CDR2 YNFKEQ. Trimming removed 4 bases at V and 6 bases at J, with 19 bases between. This CDR3 region has 16 residues. CDR3 sequence (DNA): TGTGCCAGCAGCCCTCGAGACGGACAGCAATTCAATGAGCAGTTCTTC. Protein: CASSPRDGQQFNEQFF.

The chain is built from TRBV27 and TRBJ1-5; D unclear. Germline CDR1 reads MNHEY; CDR2 reads SMNVEV (reference sequence). Trimming stripped 8 bases from V and 4 bases from J, with 9 bases between. The CDR3 length is 12 residues. The CDR3 nucleotides read TGTGCCAGCGGCCTTATTAATCAGCCCCAGCATTTT. Protein product: CASGLINQPQHF.

CDR3 loop: CASSSGLAGVQETQYF. The CDR3 coding sequence is TGTGCCAGCAGCTCGGGACTAGCGGGGGTACAAGAGACCCAGTACTTC. The rearrangement uses TRBV5-6 and TRBJ2-5; TRBD2 agrees at 14 bases. CDR1 and CDR2 (germline): SGHDT, YYEEEE. This CDR3 comprises 16 residues. V gave up 3 bases and J gave up 2 bases; unmatched junction bases: 3.

CDR3 coding DNA: TGTGCCAGCAGCTTCCCAGCGGGAGTGGAGCAGTACTTC. Translated, it gives CASSFPAGVEQYF. V is TRBV7-9 and J is TRBJ2-7; 8 bases match TRBD2. Germline CDR1 reads SEHNR; CDR2 reads FQNEAQ (reference sequence). CDR3 length: 13 amino acids. Germline trimming cut 3 bases from V and 7 bases from J; bases unmatched to any gene: 5.